One T cell receptor beta chain is described in this entry. The entry originates in a study of cytomegalovirus exposure and HLA in healthy donors. The PCR employed 60 Vbeta primers together with 13 Jbeta primers. Sequencing used immunoSEQ multiplex PCR; TCRdb keeps in-frame clones, though not all of them. Of around 58,000 clones listed, over 55% were seen once; the top ten hold around a third. V dropped 6 bases and J dropped 7; count of bases not matched to a gene: 5. CDR1 and CDR2 (germline): LGHNT, FRNRAP. This CDR3 region has 13 residues. The clonotype originates from a middle-aged man in good health and CMV-seropositive. Material for sequencing was PBMCs. This rearrangement joins TRBV12-5 to TRBJ1-1; 10 bases map to TRBD1. The DNA for the CDR3 is TGTGCTAGTGGCTCCGACAGGGGGCTTGAAGCTTTCTTT. Translating it yields CASGSDRGLEAFF.